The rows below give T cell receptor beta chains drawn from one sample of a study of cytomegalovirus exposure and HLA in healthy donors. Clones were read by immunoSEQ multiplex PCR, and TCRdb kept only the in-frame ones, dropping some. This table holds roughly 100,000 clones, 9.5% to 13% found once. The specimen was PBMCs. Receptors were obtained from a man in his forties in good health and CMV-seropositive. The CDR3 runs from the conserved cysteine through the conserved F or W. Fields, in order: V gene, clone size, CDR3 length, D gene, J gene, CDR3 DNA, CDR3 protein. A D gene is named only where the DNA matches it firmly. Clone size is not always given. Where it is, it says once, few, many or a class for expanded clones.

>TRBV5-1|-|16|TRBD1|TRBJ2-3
TGCGCCAGCAGCCTACTAACAGGGGGCGTCACAGATACGCAGTATTTT
CASSLLTGGVTDTQYF
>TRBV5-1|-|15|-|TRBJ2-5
TGCGCCAGCAGCTTGGCCCCGGGTTCCTCAGGGGAGCAGTACTTC
CASSLAPGSSGEQYF
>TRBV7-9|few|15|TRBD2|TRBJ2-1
TGTGCCAGCAGCCCCAGAGCGGGAGTGGGGGATGAGCAGTTCTTC
CASSPRAGVGDEQFF
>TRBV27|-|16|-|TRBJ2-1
TGTGCCAGCAGTTCCCTGACAGATCCGCCCTACAATGAGCAGTTCTTC
CASSSLTDPPYNEQFF
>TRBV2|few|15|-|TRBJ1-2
TGTGCCAGCATCAACAGGGCTCCGCGAGTCAGTGGCTACACCTTC
CASINRAPRVSGYTF
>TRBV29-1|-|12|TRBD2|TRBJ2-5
TGCAGCGTTGCCGCGGGGGAGGAGACCCAGTACTTC
CSVAAGEETQYF
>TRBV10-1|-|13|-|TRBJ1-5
TGCGCCAGCAGTGACAAACCGGATCAGCCCCAGCATTTT
CASSDKPDQPQHF
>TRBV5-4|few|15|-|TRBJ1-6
TGTGCCAGCAGCTACCGGACACCAGATAATTCACCCCTCCACTTT
CASSYRTPDNSPLHF
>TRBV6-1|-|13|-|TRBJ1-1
TGTGCCAGCAGTGAGACGACAGACACTGAAGCTTTCTTT
CASSETTDTEAFF
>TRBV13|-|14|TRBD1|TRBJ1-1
TGTGCCAGCAGCTTGAGGGGGCGAGGAACTGAAGCTTTCTTT
CASSLRGRGTEAFF
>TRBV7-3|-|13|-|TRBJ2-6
TGTGCCAGCACCCCCGCTGGGGCCAACGTCCTGACTTTC
CASTPAGANVLTF
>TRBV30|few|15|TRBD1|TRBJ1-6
TGTGCCTGGAGCTCCGGGACAGGGGCAAATTCACCCCTCCACTTT
CAWSSGTGANSPLHF
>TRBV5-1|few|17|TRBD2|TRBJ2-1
TGCGCCAGCAGCTTGTTAGGGACTAAGGGCTCCTACAATGAGCAGTTCTTC
CASSLLGTKGSYNEQFF
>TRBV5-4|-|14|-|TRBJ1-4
TGTGCCAGCAGCTCTACAGGGTCTAATGAAAAACTGTTTTTT
CASSSTGSNEKLFF
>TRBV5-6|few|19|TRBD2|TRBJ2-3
TGTGCCAGCAGCCCACTCCTAGCGGGAGTACTTTTCGTCACAGATACGCAGTATTTT
CASSPLLAGVLFVTDTQYF
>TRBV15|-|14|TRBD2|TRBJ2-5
TGTGCCACTGCACCTAGCGGGCCCCAAGAGACCCAGTACTTC
CATAPSGPQETQYF
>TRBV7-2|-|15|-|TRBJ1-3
TGTGCCAGCAGCTCCATGGGACATACCGGAAACACCATATATTTT
CASSSMGHTGNTIYF
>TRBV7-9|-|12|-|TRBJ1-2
TGTGCCACTCCCGGGACTGATGATGGCTACACCTTC
CATPGTDDGYTF
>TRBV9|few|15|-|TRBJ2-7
TGTGCCAGCAGCGTAGCCCCGCAGGGGGGAAACGAGCAGTACTTC
CASSVAPQGGNEQYF
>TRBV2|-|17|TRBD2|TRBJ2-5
TGTGCCAGCACCCTAACAGGACTAGCGGGAAGCGGGGAGACCCAGTACTTC
CASTLTGLAGSGETQYF
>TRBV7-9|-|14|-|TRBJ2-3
TGTGCCAGCAGTCCAACTCCTAGGACAGATACGCAGTATTTT
CASSPTPRTDTQYF
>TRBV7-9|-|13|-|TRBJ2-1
TGTGCCAGCCTATTCCAGGGTAACAATGAGCAGTTCTTC
CASLFQGNNEQFF
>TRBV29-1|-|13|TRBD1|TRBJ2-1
TGCAGCGTTGATACAGGGGGCAAGAATGAGCAGTTCTTC
CSVDTGGKNEQFF
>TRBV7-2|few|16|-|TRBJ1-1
TGTGCCAGCAGCCGTGCTGGGGGGGCGGTACGAACTGAAGCTTTCTTT
CASSRAGGAVRTEAFF
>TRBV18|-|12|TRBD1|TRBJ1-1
TGTGCCAGCTCACCCACAGGGGTTGAAGCTTTCTTT
CASSPTGVEAFF
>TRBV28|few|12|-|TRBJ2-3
TGTGCCTGCGGCGACGCGGCAGATACGCAGTATTTT
CACGDAADTQYF
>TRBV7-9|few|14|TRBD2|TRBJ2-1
TGTGCCAGCAGGTCGGGGGGAATATACAATGAGCAGTTCTTC
CASRSGGIYNEQFF
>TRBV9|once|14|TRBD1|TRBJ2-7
TGTGCCAGCAGCGCGGACAGGGGGGACTACGAGCAGTACTTC
CASSADRGDYEQYF
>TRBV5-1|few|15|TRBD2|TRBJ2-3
TGCGCCAGCAGCAACCAGCGGGACCTCACAGATACGCAGTATTTT
CASSNQRDLTDTQYF
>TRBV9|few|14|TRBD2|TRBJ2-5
TGTGCCAGCAGCGTAGCGGGGAGGGAAGAGACCCAGTACTTC
CASSVAGREETQYF
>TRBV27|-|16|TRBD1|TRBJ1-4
TGTGCCAGCAGTTATGGACAGGGGGCAGCTAATGAAAAACTGTTTTTT
CASSYGQGAANEKLFF
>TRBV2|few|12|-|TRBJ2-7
TGTGCCAGCAAGCGCGAAGACTACGAGCAGTACTTC
CASKREDYEQYF
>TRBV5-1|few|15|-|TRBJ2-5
TGCGCCAGCAGCTTAGAGAAAGGGCAGGGAGAGACCCAGTACTTC
CASSLEKGQGETQYF
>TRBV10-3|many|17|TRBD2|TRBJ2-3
TGTGCCATCAAATCGACTAGCGGGAGTGTTAGCACAGATACGCAGTATTTT
CAIKSTSGSVSTDTQYF
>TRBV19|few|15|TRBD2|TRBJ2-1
TGTGCCAGTAGTGCTAGCGGGAGTTCCTACAATGAGCAGTTCTTC
CASSASGSSYNEQFF
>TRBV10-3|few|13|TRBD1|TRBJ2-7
TGTGCCACAAAACAGGGGACGGCCTACGAGCAGTACTTC
CATKQGTAYEQYF
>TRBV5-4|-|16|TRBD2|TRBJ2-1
TGTGCCAGCAGCTTGGTATCAGCGGGAGAGAATAATGAGCAGTTCTTC
CASSLVSAGENNEQFF
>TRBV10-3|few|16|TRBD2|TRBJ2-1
TGTGCCATCAGTCAGGGTTTGGCGGGAGGGCAGAATGAGCAGTTCTTC
CAISQGLAGGQNEQFF
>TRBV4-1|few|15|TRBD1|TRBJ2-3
TGCGCCAGCAGCCAGGGACAGCAATCGGTGGATACGCAGTATTTT
CASSQGQQSVDTQYF
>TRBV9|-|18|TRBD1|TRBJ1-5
TGTGCCAGCAGAGAGACCGGGACAGGGACTCCTAGCAATCAGCCCCAGCATTTT
CASRETGTGTPSNQPQHF
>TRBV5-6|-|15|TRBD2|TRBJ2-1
TGTGCCAGCAGCTTGCGTGGACTAGCGGGCAATGAGCAGTTCTTC
CASSLRGLAGNEQFF
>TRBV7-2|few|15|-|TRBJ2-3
TGTGCCAGCAGCTTATGGGCGGGGGCCACAGATACGCAGTATTTT
CASSLWAGATDTQYF
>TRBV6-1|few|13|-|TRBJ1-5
TGTGCCAGCAGGGAAGGCCTCGGTGCGGCCCAGCATTTT
CASREGLGAAQHF
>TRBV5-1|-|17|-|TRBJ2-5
TGCGCCAGCAGCCGCCCAGGGTTTGGACGGAGAAGAGAGCCCCAGTACTTC
CASSRPGFGRRREPQYF
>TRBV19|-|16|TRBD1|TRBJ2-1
TGTGCCAGTAGTATGCTCCGGGACAGGGCCTACAATGAGCAGTTCTTC
CASSMLRDRAYNEQFF
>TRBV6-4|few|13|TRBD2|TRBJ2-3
TGTGCCAGCTCTAGCGGGAGGGAAGATACGCAGTATTTT
CASSSGREDTQYF
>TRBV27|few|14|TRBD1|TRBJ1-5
TGTGCCAGCAGGACAGGGTATAGCAATCAGCCCCAGCATTTT
CASRTGYSNQPQHF
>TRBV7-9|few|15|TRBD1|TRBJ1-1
TGTGCCAGCAGCTGGCGGGACAGCATTCTATCTGAAGCTTTCTTT
CASSWRDSILSEAFF
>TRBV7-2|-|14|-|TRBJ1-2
TGTGCCAGCAGCCCCCAGCGGGCAGACTATGGCTACACCTTC
CASSPQRADYGYTF
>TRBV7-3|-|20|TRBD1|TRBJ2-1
TGTGCCAGCAGCTTAATGAGGCTTGGGACAGGGGGTCTCTCGGTCGATGAGCAGTTCTTC
CASSLMRLGTGGLSVDEQFF
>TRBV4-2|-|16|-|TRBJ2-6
TGTGCCAGCAGCCAAGAGCGTTTAGATGGGGCCAACGTCCTGACTTTC
CASSQERLDGANVLTF
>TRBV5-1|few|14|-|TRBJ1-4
TGCGCCAGCAGCCCGGGGGAGTCACGGGAAAAACTGTTTTTT
CASSPGESREKLFF
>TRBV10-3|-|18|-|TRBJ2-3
TGTGCCATCGGACAGGGCAAACATACTAGCGAACCCACAGATACGCAGTATTTT
CAIGQGKHTSEPTDTQYF
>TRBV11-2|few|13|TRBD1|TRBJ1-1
TGTGCCAGCAGTAGCAGGGGGCTAACTGAAGCTTTCTTT
CASSSRGLTEAFF
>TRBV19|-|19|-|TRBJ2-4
TGTGCCAGTAGTATAGGACCGGGGCAGGGGCCAATAGCCAAAAACATTCAGTACTTC
CASSIGPGQGPIAKNIQYF